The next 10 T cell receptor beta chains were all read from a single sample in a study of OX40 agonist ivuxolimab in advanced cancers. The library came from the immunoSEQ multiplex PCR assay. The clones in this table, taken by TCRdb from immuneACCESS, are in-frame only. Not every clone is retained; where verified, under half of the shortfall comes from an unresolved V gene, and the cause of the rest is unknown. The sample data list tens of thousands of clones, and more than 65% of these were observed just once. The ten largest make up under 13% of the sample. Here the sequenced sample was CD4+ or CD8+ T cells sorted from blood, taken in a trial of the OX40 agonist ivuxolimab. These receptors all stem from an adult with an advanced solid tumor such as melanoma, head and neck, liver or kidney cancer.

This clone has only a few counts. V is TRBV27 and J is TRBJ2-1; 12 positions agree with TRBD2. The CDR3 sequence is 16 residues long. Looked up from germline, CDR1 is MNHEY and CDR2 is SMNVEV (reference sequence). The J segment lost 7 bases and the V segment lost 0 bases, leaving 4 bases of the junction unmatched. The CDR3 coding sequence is TGTGCCAGCAGTTTATCGCTACTAGCGGGGGGAAATGAGCAGTTCTTC. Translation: CASSLSLLAGGNEQFF.

CDR3 bases: TGTGCCAGCAAAAGCGCGGGCTCCTACAATGAGCAGTTCTTC. It codes for CASKSAGSYNEQFF. V gene TRBV28 combines with J gene TRBJ2-1; D possibly corresponds to TRBD2 (5 bases). Deletions cut 7 bases from V and 0 bases from J, with 10 bases between. CDR1 is MDHEN, CDR2 SYDVKM, per germline. The CDR3 spans 14 residues.

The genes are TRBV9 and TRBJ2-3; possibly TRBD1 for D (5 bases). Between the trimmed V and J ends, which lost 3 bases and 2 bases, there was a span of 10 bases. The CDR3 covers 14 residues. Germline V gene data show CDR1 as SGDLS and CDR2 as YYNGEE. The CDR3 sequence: CASSGWGLTDTQYF. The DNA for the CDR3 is TGTGCCAGCAGCGGGTGGGGCCTCACAGATACGCAGTATTTT.

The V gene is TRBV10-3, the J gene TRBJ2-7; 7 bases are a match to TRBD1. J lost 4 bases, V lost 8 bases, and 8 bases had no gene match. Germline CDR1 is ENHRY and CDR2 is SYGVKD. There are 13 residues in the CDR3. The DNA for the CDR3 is TGTGCCATCCTCAGGGGGACAGCATACGAGCAGTACTTC. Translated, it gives CAILRGTAYEQYF.

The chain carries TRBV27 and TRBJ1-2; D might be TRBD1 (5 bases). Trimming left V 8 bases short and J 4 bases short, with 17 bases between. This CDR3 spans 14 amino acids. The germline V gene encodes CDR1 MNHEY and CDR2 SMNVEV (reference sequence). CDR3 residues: CASSLVGEGYGYTF. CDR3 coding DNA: TGTGCCAGCTCCCTGGTGGGGGAGGGCTATGGCTACACCTTC.

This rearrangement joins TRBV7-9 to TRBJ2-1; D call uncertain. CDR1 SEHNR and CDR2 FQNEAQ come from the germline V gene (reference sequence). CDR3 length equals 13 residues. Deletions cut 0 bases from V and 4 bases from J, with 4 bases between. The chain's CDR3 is CASSLAWYNEQFF. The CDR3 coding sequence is TGTGCCAGCAGCTTAGCATGGTACAATGAGCAGTTCTTC.

In nucleotides, the CDR3 is TGTGCCAGCAAACGGGACAGGTCTCAAGAGACCCAGTACTTC. Its protein is CASKRDRSQETQYF. The chain has TRBV2 and TRBJ2-5; 8 nucleotides match TRBD1. The germline CDR1 and CDR2 sequences are SNHLY and FYNNEI. J gave up 2 bases and V 7 bases, and 6 bases lay outside the gene matches. This CDR3 region has 14 residues. Supplemented by reference TRBV2 and TRBJ2-5, the full variable domain reads EPEVTQTPSHQVTQMGQEVILRCVPISNHLYFYWYRQILGQKVEFLVSFYNNEISEKSEIFDDQFSVERPDGSNFTLKIRSTKLEDSAMYFCASKRDRSQETQYFGPGTRLLVL.

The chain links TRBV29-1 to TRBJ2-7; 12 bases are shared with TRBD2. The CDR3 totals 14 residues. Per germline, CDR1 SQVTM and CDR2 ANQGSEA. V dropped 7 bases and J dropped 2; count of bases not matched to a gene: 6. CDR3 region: CSAAGLAGTYEQYF. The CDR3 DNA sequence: TGCAGCGCGGCTGGACTAGCGGGGACCTACGAGCAGTACTTC.

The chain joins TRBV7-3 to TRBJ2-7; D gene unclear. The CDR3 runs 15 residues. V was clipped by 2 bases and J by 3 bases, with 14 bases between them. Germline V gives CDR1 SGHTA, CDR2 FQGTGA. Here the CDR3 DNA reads TGTGCCAGCAGCTTAGCAGTCGGTACCCACTACGAGCAGTACTTC. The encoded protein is CASSLAVGTHYEQYF.

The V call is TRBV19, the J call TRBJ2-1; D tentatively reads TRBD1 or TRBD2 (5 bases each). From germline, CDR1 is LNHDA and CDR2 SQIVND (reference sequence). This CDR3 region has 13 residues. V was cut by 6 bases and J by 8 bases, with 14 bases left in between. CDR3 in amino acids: CASSQNRGDEQFF. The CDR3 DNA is TGTGCCAGTAGCCAGAATAGGGGAGATGAGCAGTTCTTC.